These T cell receptor beta chains were read from a single sample in a study of blood T cell repertoires in COVID-19. Produced via immunoSEQ multiplex PCR; TCRdb's table is partial and in-frame only. The sample has a few hundred thousand clones; nearly 85% are singletons. The material sequenced was peripheral blood. These receptors all stem from a human donor in a cohort sampled during active COVID-19. Both conserved end residues are part of each CDR3. Each record gives: J gene, clone size, V gene, D gene, CDR3 DNA, CDR3 protein. The D gene is left open where the match is weak. Clone size appears in some rows only: once, few, many, or a class for an expanded clone.

J: TRBJ2-7; size: few; V: TRBV11-2; D: -; DNA: TGTGCCAGCAGCTTAGCAGGGGCAGCCTACGAGCAGTACTTC; CDR3: CASSLAGAAYEQYF
J: TRBJ2-7; size: -; V: TRBV4-3; D: TRBD1; DNA: TGCGCCAGCAGCCAGGACAGGGGTCTCTACGAGCAGTACTTC; CDR3: CASSQDRGLYEQYF
J: TRBJ1-4; size: -; V: TRBV4-1; D: -; DNA: TGCGCCAGCAGTCTCGAGACAACTAATGAAAAACTGTTTTTT; CDR3: CASSLETTNEKLFF
J: TRBJ1-1; size: -; V: TRBV1; D: -; DNA: TGCACCAGCAGCCCATTTTATGAAGACAGCATGAACACTGAAGCTTTCTTT; CDR3: CTSSPFYEDSMNTEAFF
J: TRBJ2-6; size: -; V: TRBV5-4; D: TRBD2; DNA: TGTGCCAGCAGCTTAGCGGGGACTGGGGCCAACGTCCTGACTTTC; CDR3: CASSLAGTGANVLTF
J: TRBJ2-1; size: -; V: TRBV2; D: TRBD2; DNA: TGTGCCAGCAGGGAATGGGGAGCGGGGGCCTACAATGAGCAGTTCTTC; CDR3: CASREWGAGAYNEQFF
J: TRBJ1-5; size: once; V: TRBV28; D: -; DNA: TGTGCCAGCATCGACAGTCGGGGGGCGCGGCAGCCCCAGCATTTT; CDR3: CASIDSRGARQPQHF
J: TRBJ1-1; size: -; V: TRBV29-1; D: TRBD1; DNA: TGCAGCGGTACAGTGGCAGGGGGCAGCACTGAAGCTTTCTTT; CDR3: CSGTVAGGSTEAFF
J: TRBJ1-3; size: -; V: TRBV5-1; D: -; DNA: TGCGCCAGCAGCTTTGGGAGAACTGGAAACACCATATATTTT; CDR3: CASSFGRTGNTIYF
J: TRBJ2-1; size: -; V: TRBV28; D: -; DNA: TGTGCCAGCAGTTTATTAGGTCAGGGCAACAATGAGCAGTTCTTC; CDR3: CASSLLGQGNNEQFF
J: TRBJ2-1; size: -; V: TRBV28; D: -; DNA: TGTGCCAGCGCGTGGACAGCCTATTACAATGAGCAGTTCTTC; CDR3: CASAWTAYYNEQFF
J: TRBJ1-2; size: -; V: TRBV10-3; D: TRBD1; DNA: TGTGCCATCAGAGATACCGGGACAGTAAACTATGGCTACACCTTC; CDR3: CAIRDTGTVNYGYTF
J: TRBJ1-2; size: -; V: TRBV6-2/TRBV6-3; D: -; DNA: TGTGCCAGCAGTTACTCGACACCCTATGGCTACACCTTC; CDR3: CASSYSTPYGYTF
J: TRBJ2-4; size: -; V: TRBV6-5; D: TRBD1; DNA: TGTGCCAGCAGTTTAGGGAATGGACAGGGTCCAAACATTCAGTACTTC; CDR3: CASSLGNGQGPNIQYF
J: TRBJ1-2; size: -; V: TRBV7-2; D: TRBD1; DNA: TGTGCCAGCAGCTTAGGGGTAGGGGGCCAGTATCATGGCTACACCTTC; CDR3: CASSLGVGGQYHGYTF
J: TRBJ2-2; size: -; V: TRBV10-1; D: -; DNA: TGCGCCAGCAGTGAGTCTAGCGCGGACACCGGGGAGCTGTTTTTT; CDR3: CASSESSADTGELFF
J: TRBJ2-2; size: -; V: TRBV10-1; D: TRBD2; DNA: TGCGCCAGCAGTGAGGTCGGGAGGCCGAACACCGGGGAGCTGTTTTTT; CDR3: CASSEVGRPNTGELFF
J: TRBJ1-6; size: -; V: TRBV28; D: -; DNA: TGTGCCAGCAGTTTATGGGTCGCAGTCCTTAGCGGACAAAATTCACCCCTCCACTTT; CDR3: CASSLWVAVLSGQNSPLHF
J: TRBJ2-3; size: -; V: TRBV6-5; D: -; DNA: TGTGCCAGCAGTTACTCTCTGACAGGCACAGATACGCAGTATTTT; CDR3: CASSYSLTGTDTQYF
J: TRBJ2-1; size: -; V: TRBV6-1; D: TRBD2; DNA: TGTGCCAGCAGTGACCGGGGGAGCGGGAGGGCCGGGTACAATGAGCAGTTCTTC; CDR3: CASSDRGSGRAGYNEQFF
J: TRBJ2-3; size: -; V: TRBV28; D: -; DNA: TGTGCCAGCAGTTTGCCCACCGGACAGCTCAGAGGTACAGATACGCAGTATTTT; CDR3: CASSLPTGQLRGTDTQYF
J: TRBJ1-2; size: once; V: TRBV2; D: -; DNA: TGTGCCAGCAGTGTGCGGGGGGCCAACTATGGCTACACCTTC; CDR3: CASSVRGANYGYTF
J: TRBJ2-2; size: once; V: TRBV6-5; D: TRBD2; DNA: TGTGCCAGCAGAGGACGGGCCGGGGGGACCGGGGAGCTGTTTTTT; CDR3: CASRGRAGGTGELFF
J: TRBJ2-7; size: -; V: TRBV4-1; D: TRBD2; DNA: TGCGCCAGCAGCCAAGATCGGACTAGTCCCCAGCAGTACTTC; CDR3: CASSQDRTSPQQYF
J: TRBJ1-6; size: few; V: TRBV6-5; D: TRBD1; DNA: TGTGCCAGCAGCTCGGACAGGGTACATTCACCCCTCCACTTT; CDR3: CASSSDRVHSPLHF
J: TRBJ2-1; size: once; V: TRBV19; D: TRBD2; DNA: TGTGCCAGCACTTGGGTCGGGACTAGCTTTAATGAGCAGTTCTTC; CDR3: CASTWVGTSFNEQFF
J: TRBJ2-3; size: -; V: TRBV6-1; D: -; DNA: TGTGCCAGCAGTGACGTCGCAGATACGCAGTATTTT; CDR3: CASSDVADTQYF
J: TRBJ2-1; size: -; V: TRBV5-4; D: TRBD2; DNA: TGTGCCAGCACCGAGGGAGCGGGAGATTACAATGAGCAGTTCTTC; CDR3: CASTEGAGDYNEQFF
J: TRBJ1-6; size: few; V: TRBV19; D: -; DNA: TGTGCCAGTAGTATAGAGTCGGGTAGATATTCACCCCTCCACTTT; CDR3: CASSIESGRYSPLHF
J: TRBJ2-7; size: -; V: TRBV5-4; D: TRBD1; DNA: TGTGCCAGCAGCTCAAAGGACAGGTACGAGCAGTACTTC; CDR3: CASSSKDRYEQYF
J: TRBJ2-5; size: -; V: TRBV19; D: TRBD2; DNA: TGTGCCAGTACTAGCGGGGGGCAAGAGACCCAGTACTTC; CDR3: CASTSGGQETQYF
J: TRBJ2-5; size: -; V: TRBV4-1; D: -; DNA: TGCGCCAGCAGCCGAGTGGAGGGAGACAGGGTGGAGACCCAGTACTTC; CDR3: CASSRVEGDRVETQYF
J: TRBJ1-1; size: -; V: TRBV29-1; D: -; DNA: TGCAGCGTTCAAGTATCTGGCGGGGGGACTGAAGCTTTCTTT; CDR3: CSVQVSGGGTEAFF
J: TRBJ1-4; size: -; V: TRBV7-2; D: -; DNA: TGTGCCAGCAGCCCGGGGTACGGCCTTAATGAAAAACTGTTTTTT; CDR3: CASSPGYGLNEKLFF
J: TRBJ1-3; size: -; V: TRBV3-1/TRBV3-2; D: TRBD1; DNA: TGTGCCAGCAGCCCGACAGGGAGGTCGGGTGGAAACACCATATATTTT; CDR3: CASSPTGRSGGNTIYF
J: TRBJ1-6; size: -; V: TRBV7-9; D: -; DNA: TGTGCCAGCAGCCGGACAGAGCTTCCCTCACCCCTCCACTTT; CDR3: CASSRTELPSPLHF